Listed here are 18 T cell receptor beta chains from one sample, sequenced in a study of blood T cell repertoires in COVID-19. Data came from immunoSEQ multiplex PCR; TCRdb stores just in-frame clones and leaves some out. The table includes 60,000 to 75,000 clones, roughly 84% detected once. Sequencing input: peripheral blood. The source is a woman aged 45-65 years with acute or convalescent COVID-19.

The rearrangement joins TRBV15 to TRBJ2-1; 7 bases align to TRBD2. The CDR3 has 13 amino acids. V shed 4 bases, J shed 8 bases, and the junction held 5 bases outside the gene matches. The germline V gene has CDR1 LNHNV and CDR2 YYDKDF (reference sequence). The CDR3 sequence: CATSNRGSYEQFF. DNA of the CDR3: TGTGCCACCAGCAATCGCGGGAGCTATGAGCAGTTCTTC.

This clone came up a few times. Here the CDR3 reads CASSQWTSGETYEQYF. The DNA for the CDR3 is TGCGCCAGCAGCCAATGGACTAGCGGGGAGACTTACGAGCAGTACTTC. The gene calls are TRBV4-3 and TRBJ2-7; 12 bases align to TRBD2. Germline loops: CDR1 LGHNA, CDR2 YSLEER. CDR3 length: 16 residues. Losses at the gene ends were 2 bases for V and 4 bases for J; bases not matched to a gene: 6.

The chain has TRBV7-9 and TRBJ2-5; a possible D gene is TRBD2 (6 bases). This CDR3 has 15 amino acids. CDR1 SEHNR and CDR2 FQNEAQ come from the germline V gene (reference sequence). V lost 1 base and J 5 bases, leaving 14 bases between the germline ends. This chain's CDR3 is CASSLGGGGIETQYF. The CDR3 DNA reads TGTGCCAGCAGCTTAGGGGGTGGAGGGATCGAGACCCAGTACTTC.

This clone was recorded only once. V usage is TRBV18 and J usage is TRBJ1-5; D call uncertain. This CDR3 has 15 amino acids. CDR1 and CDR2 (germline): KGHSH, LQKENI. Trimming shortened V by 6 bases and J by 3 bases, and 15 bases separated the two germline ends. In DNA form, the CDR3 reads TGTGCCAGCTCCCAATCCTCACAGTTCAATCAGCCCCAGCATTTT. Translated, it gives CASSQSSQFNQPQHF.

CDR3 sequence reads: CASSLALKDRGRLYEQFF. The CDR3 region has the DNA TGCGCCAGCAGCTTGGCCTTGAAGGACAGGGGGCGCCTTTATGAGCAGTTCTTC. This chain links TRBV5-1 with TRBJ2-1; TRBD1 aligns across 11 bases. The junction had 13 bases not matched to a gene; V was cut back by 0 bases and J by 8 bases. CDR3 size: 18 residues. Germline V gene lookup returns CDR1 SGHRS and CDR2 YFSETQ.

The chain employs TRBV4-1 and TRBJ2-7; maybe TRBD2 (6 bases). CDR1 and CDR2 from the germline V gene are MGHRA and YSYEKL. The CDR3 contains 17 residues. V lost 1 base and J 4 bases, leaving 20 bases between the germline ends. For the CDR3, the DNA is TGCGCCAGCAGCCAAGTCAGTATAGCCGGGAGCGGGTACGAGCAGTACTTC. Translated, it gives CASSQVSIAGSGYEQYF.

The chain carries TRBV18 and TRBJ1-4, with 7 bases matching TRBD1. Germline values: CDR1 KGHSH, CDR2 LQKENI. The junction had 6 bases not matched to a gene; V was cut back by 5 bases and J by 6 bases. The CDR3 extends over 14 amino acids. CDR3 in DNA: TGTGCCAGCTCAACTATCAGGGGGGATGAAAAACTGTTTTTT. Amino acids: CASSTIRGDEKLFF.

Details on this clone: One junction end disagrees with the germline gene, perhaps due to a read error. This chain uses TRBV4-3 with TRBJ2-1; 9 positions agree with TRBD2. The CDR3 runs to 13 residues. Per germline, CDR1 LGHNA and CDR2 YSLEER. CDR3 loop: CASSQGLAALKVF. In DNA form, the CDR3 reads TGCGCCAGCAGCCAAGGACTAGCGGCCCTGAAGGTCTTC.

J is TRBJ2-7 and V is TRBV7-9, with 9 bases matching TRBD2. Germline loops: CDR1 SEHNR, CDR2 FQNEAQ (reference sequence). The J segment lost 4 bases and the V segment lost 2 bases, leaving 6 bases of the junction unmatched. There are 15 residues in the CDR3. The CDR3 is CASSLTAGGPYEQYF. The CDR3 DNA sequence: TGTGCCAGCAGCTTAACGGCGGGAGGGCCTTACGAGCAGTACTTC.

The chain combines TRBV21-1 with TRBJ1-1; TRBD1 is the table's D call and was not checked against the DNA. TRBV21-1 is recorded as a pseudogene. This CDR3 has 15 amino acids. This chain's CDR3 is CASSKERQGGTEAFF. CDR3 bases: TGTGCCAGCAGCAAAGAAAGACAGGGGGGGACTGAAGCTTTCTTT.

The rearrangement joins TRBV6-5 to TRBJ1-1; D call uncertain. Per germline, CDR1 MNHEY and CDR2 SVGAGI. There are 15 residues in the CDR3. The germline V and J ends were trimmed by 5 bases and 1 base, with 14 bases remaining between them. The CDR3 nucleotides read TGTGCCAGCAGTCCCCCCGCGACAACGAACACTGAAGCTTTCTTT. Translating gives CASSPPATTNTEAFF.

This chain joins TRBV7-2 and TRBJ2-5; TRBD1 matches 9 bases. Germline-derived CDR1 and CDR2 are SGHTA and FQGNSA. The CDR3 is 16 amino acids. The V segment lost 4 bases and the J segment 5 bases; nucleotides outside the gene matches: 11. DNA of the CDR3: TGTGCCAGCAGCTCCCAAGGACAGGGGACAGGGGAGACCCAGTACTTC. Protein: CASSSQGQGTGETQYF.

CDR3 protein: CASSLAPSSGNTIYF. CDR3 coding DNA: TGCGCCAGCAGCTTGGCGCCCAGCTCTGGAAACACCATATATTTT. V gene TRBV5-1 combines with J gene TRBJ1-3; no firm D call. The CDR3 has 15 amino acids. Germline lookup yields CDR1 SGHRS and CDR2 YFSETQ. V shed 0 bases and J shed 0 bases, with 7 bases lying between them.

V is TRBV28 and J is TRBJ1-4; no reliable D call. The CDR3 runs 14 residues. The germline gives CDR1 MDHEN, CDR2 SYDVKM. Trimming took 4 bases from V and 9 from J, leaving 15 bases between them. The CDR3 is CASSSAGLRKKLFF. CDR3 nucleotides: TGTGCCAGCAGTTCGGCGGGGTTAAGGAAAAAACTGTTTTTT. The full variable domain, with the rest looked up from reference TRBV28 and TRBJ1-4, is DVKVTQSSRYLVKRTGEKVFLECVQDMDHENMFWYRQDPGLGLRLIYFSYDVKMKEKGDIPEGYSVSREKKERFSLILESASTNQTSMYLCASSSAGLRKKLFFGSGTQLSVL.

The CDR3 bases are TGTGCCAGCAGTGGGAGGACAGCCGATAATGAAAAACTGTTTTTT. Protein: CASSGRTADNEKLFF. The gene calls are TRBV2 and TRBJ1-4, with a tentative D call TRBD1 (6 bases). V was shortened by 4 bases and J by 4 bases, with 13 bases between the two germline ends. This CDR3 region has 15 residues. The V gene's germline CDR1 is SNHLY and CDR2 FYNNEI.

The rearrangement joins TRBV6-1 to TRBJ1-5; 7 nucleotides match TRBD1. The CDR3 has 15 residues. Per the germline V gene, CDR1 is MNHNS and CDR2 is SASEGT. Trimming at V came to 1 base and at J to 4 bases, leaving 4 bases not matched to a gene. The CDR3 spells CASSEGAGGNQPQHF. The DNA for the CDR3 is TGTGCCAGCAGTGAAGGGGCAGGGGGGAATCAGCCCCAGCATTTT.

This chain links TRBV7-8 with TRBJ2-7; D not certain. The CDR3 consists of 12 residues. The ends were cut back, 7 bases at V and 6 bases at J, with 13 bases in the middle. Germline-derived CDR1 and CDR2 are SGHVS and FQNEAQ. The CDR3 DNA sequence: TGTGCCAGCACCCCCCCGGGTTCCGAGCAGTACTTC. It encodes CASTPPGSEQYF.

V usage is TRBV5-5 and J usage is TRBJ2-3; 11 bases are shared with TRBD2. The germline V gene has CDR1 SGHKS and CDR2 YYEKEE (reference sequence). This CDR3 is 16 amino acids long. Losses at the gene ends were 3 bases for V and 5 bases for J; bases not matched to a gene: 8. CDR3: CASSYSGRAGGDTQYF. The CDR3, as DNA: TGTGCCAGCAGCTATAGCGGGAGGGCCGGCGGAGATACGCAGTATTTT.